A few counts support the clone carrying this T cell receptor beta chain. These data come from a study of long-term antiretroviral therapy in people with HIV. CDR3 length equals 12 residues. After removal of 7 bases from V and 2 bases from J, the junction contained 4 bases not matched to a gene. Germline values: CDR1 SQVTM, CDR2 ANQGSEA. Run at survey level, the immunoSEQ assay was version v3.0. Sequencing was performed with immunoSEQ multiplex PCR; in TCRdb, only in-frame clones are kept and a portion is missing. The sample holds 30,000 to 40,000 clones, 70% to 90% seen once. The source was unsorted PBMCs, collected roughly 3.3 years after starting antiretroviral therapy. The source of this sequence is a man between 18 and 35 years old with HIV. V is TRBV29-1 and J is TRBJ2-7; the match to TRBD1 covers 8 bases. The CDR3 DNA follows: TGCAGCGGAGGGACAGGAGCCTACGAGCAGTACTTC. Amino acids: CSGGTGAYEQYF.